The present entry profiles one TCR beta chain with its context. The table came from immunoSEQ multiplex PCR; TCRdb's copy has only in-frame clones and leaves some out. In the table there are tens of thousands of clones, about 93% of which are singletons. The sample is drawn from a study of T cell changes during pregnancy in multiple sclerosis. The specimen comprised peripheral blood, sampled in the third trimester of pregnancy. The TCR originated in a female donor in good health, enrolled as a control in a pregnancy study.

The CDR3 nucleotides are TGCAGCGTTGAAGACCTGGGTGGACAATCCTACGAGCAGTACTTC. It encodes CSVEDLGGQSYEQYF. The genes are TRBV29-1 and TRBJ2-7; D might be TRBD1 (5 bases). The CDR3 runs 15 residues. The V gene lost 0 bases and the J gene lost 1 base, with 13 bases spanning the gap. Germline V gene sequence: CDR1 SQVTM, CDR2 ANQGSEA.